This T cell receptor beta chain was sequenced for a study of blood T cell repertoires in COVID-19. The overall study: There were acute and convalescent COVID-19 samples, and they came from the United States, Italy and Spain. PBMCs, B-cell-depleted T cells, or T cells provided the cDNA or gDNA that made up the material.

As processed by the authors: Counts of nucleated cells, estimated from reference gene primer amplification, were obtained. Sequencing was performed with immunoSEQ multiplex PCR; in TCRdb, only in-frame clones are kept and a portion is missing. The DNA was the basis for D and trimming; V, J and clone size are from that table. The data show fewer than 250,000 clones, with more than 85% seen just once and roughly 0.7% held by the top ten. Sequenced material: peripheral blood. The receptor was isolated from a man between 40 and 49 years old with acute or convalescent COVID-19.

Here the CDR3 reads CASSLRAGGRDTQYF. The CDR3 DNA is TGTGCCAGCAGCCTCCGGGCGGGGGGCAGGGATACGCAGTATTTT. The chain carries TRBV13 and TRBJ2-3; 8 bases are shared with TRBD2. The germline V gene has CDR1 PRHDT and CDR2 FYEKMQ (reference sequence). This CDR3 is 15 amino acids long. V lost 5 bases and J lost 6; bases outside the gene matches: 10.